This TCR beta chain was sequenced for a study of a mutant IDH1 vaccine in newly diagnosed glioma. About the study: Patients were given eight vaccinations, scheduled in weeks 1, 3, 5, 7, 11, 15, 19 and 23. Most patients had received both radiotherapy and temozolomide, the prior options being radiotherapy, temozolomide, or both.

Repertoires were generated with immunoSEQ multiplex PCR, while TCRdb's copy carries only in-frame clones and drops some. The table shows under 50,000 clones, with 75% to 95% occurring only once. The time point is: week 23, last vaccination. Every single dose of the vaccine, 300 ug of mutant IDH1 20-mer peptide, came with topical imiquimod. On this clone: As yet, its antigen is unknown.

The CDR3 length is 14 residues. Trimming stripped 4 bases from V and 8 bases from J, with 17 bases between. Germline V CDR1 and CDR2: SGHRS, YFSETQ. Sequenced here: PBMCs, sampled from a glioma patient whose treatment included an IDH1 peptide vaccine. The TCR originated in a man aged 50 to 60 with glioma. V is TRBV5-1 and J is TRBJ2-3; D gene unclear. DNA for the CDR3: TGCGCCAGCAGCGGGGTCGACTTTCTAGGTACGCAGTATTTT. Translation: CASSGVDFLGTQYF.